Included here is one TCR beta chain sequence, with context. Antigen: not known. The data are from a study of post-analysis software for immune sequencing data. Study summary: Several disease courses (relapsing-remitting, secondary progressive and progressive-relapsing) of multiple sclerosis were included. Points from the study as a whole: Elevated frequency relative to controls characterized several TRBV segments in patients, TRBV5-6, TRBV5-1 and TRBV20-1 among them.

The V and J ends lost 8 bases and 3 bases respectively, with 9 bases between them. The CDR3 runs to 12 residues. Prepared libraries of TCR beta cDNA carried unique molecular identifiers. TCRdb used MiXCR to reprocess the PCR reads, holding one entry per CDR3 protein. Found here are roughly 800,000 distinct CDR3 sequences, approximately 57% of them singletons; the top ten hold approximately 4.4%. V and J are TRBV12-3 or TRBV12-4 and TRBJ2-3, with D possibly being TRBD1 (6 bases). Sequenced: blood. This clonotype was obtained from a girl aged 5 to 17 with multiple sclerosis. CDR3 DNA sequence: TGTGCCAGCGGGGGCCTGACAGATACGCAGTATTTT. Amino acid sequence: CASGGLTDTQYF.